Below are 3 T cell receptor beta chains sequenced from a single sample in a study of T cells in Graves' hyperthyroidism and ophthalmopathy (dated by TCRdb to the late 2010s). The protocol used for the library was multiplex PCR. The sequencing machine was an Illumina HiSeq 2000. The TCR beta CDR3 regions were amplified from the RNA transcripts. A first-round RT-PCR of the TCR CDR3 used the HTBI primer set with the Qiagen OneStep RT-PCR kit. In-frame beta chains were kept once TCRdb had trimmed the public reads at Q25 with fastp and called clones with MiXCR. Every distinct CDR3 protein forms one entry, paired with its most common genes and DNA. This sample has roughly 700,000 distinct CDR3 sequences in its table, and 11% to 15% of those were observed once. The ten largest clones add up to roughly a tenth of the sample. Sample: blood. The receptor source for this set is a woman between 18 and 29 years old with Graves' hyperthyroidism.

There are a few counts of this clonotype. The rearrangement links TRBV9 to TRBJ1-2; 10 positions match TRBD1. The CDR3 has 15 residues. J gave up 6 bases and V 0 bases, and 5 bases lay outside the gene matches. CDR1 is SGDLS and CDR2 is YYNGEE in the germline V gene. The CDR3 reads CASSVDGQGGNGYTF. DNA of the CDR3: TGTGCCAGCAGCGTAGACGGACAGGGGGGCAATGGCTACACCTTC.

The sample holds many counts of this clonotype. V is TRBV3-1 and J is TRBJ1-1; the D is unclear. The CDR3 sequence is 15 residues long. V was shortened by 3 bases and J by 6 bases, with 17 bases between the two germline ends. Germline V gives CDR1 LGHDT, CDR2 YNNKEL (reference sequence). The CDR3 sequence is CASSHTGTGRPEAFF. CDR3 nucleotide sequence: TGTGCCAGCAGCCACACGGGAACGGGGAGGCCTGAAGCTTTCTTT.

This clonotype was seen at least ten times. The chain carries TRBV6-5 and TRBJ2-3; perhaps TRBD2 as D (5 bases). The V and J ends lost 0 bases and 3 bases respectively, with 7 bases between them. The CDR3 is 14 amino acids. Looked up from germline, CDR1 is MNHEY and CDR2 is SVGAGI. CDR3 in DNA: TGTGCCAGCAGTTACTCGACTACTACAGATACGCAGTATTTT. Its protein is CASSYSTTTDTQYF.